These T cell receptor beta chains were read from a single sample in a study of T cell responses to AZD1222 COVID-19 vaccine. Here immunoSEQ multiplex PCR was the method, and the copy in TCRdb shows in-frame clones only, minus some. The sample holds about 85,000 clones, 85% to 95% seen once. The specimen comprised peripheral blood, sampled 28 days after the second AZD1222 dose. Receptors originate from an adult who received the AZD1222 COVID-19 vaccine. The CDR3 runs from the conserved cysteine through the conserved F or W. A D gene is named only where the DNA matches it firmly. Part of the rows lack a size; the others show once, few, many or a class for expanded clones.

clone size | J gene | CDR3 length | V gene | D gene | CDR3 DNA | CDR3 protein
- | TRBJ2-1 | 14 | TRBV11-3 | - | TGTGCCAGCAGCTTAGGTGGGGCGCAGAATGAGCAGTTCTTC | CASSLGGAQNEQFF
- | TRBJ2-2 | 15 | TRBV11-3 | TRBD2 | TGTGCCAGCAGCTTTACACTAGCGGGACCCGGGGAGCTGTTTTTT | CASSFTLAGPGELFF
- | TRBJ2-5 | 16 | TRBV4-2 | - | TGTGCCAGCAGCCGTCTAGAAGGAGGACGGGATGAGACCCAGTACTTC | CASSRLEGGRDETQYF
- | TRBJ2-2 | 14 | TRBV6-5 | TRBD1 | TGTGCCAGCAGTTACGGGCAGGGGGCCGGGGAGCTGTTTTTT | CASSYGQGAGELFF
- | TRBJ1-5 | 16 | TRBV30 | - | TGTGCCTGGAGTGTAAAAAAGACACCCAGCAATCAGCCCCAGCATTTT | CAWSVKKTPSNQPQHF
- | TRBJ2-3 | 13 | TRBV5-4 | TRBD2 | TGTGCCAGCAGCGGCGGGAGGGGAGATACGCAGTATTTT | CASSGGRGDTQYF
few | TRBJ1-1 | 13 | TRBV11-1 | - | TGTGCCAGCAGCATGGGACCCATAACTGAAGCTTTCTTT | CASSMGPITEAFF
- | TRBJ2-2 | 15 | TRBV28 | - | TGTGCCAGCAGTTTATGGTGGAGAAATAACGGGGAGCTGTTTTTT | CASSLWWRNNGELFF
- | TRBJ2-3 | 16 | TRBV11-3 | TRBD1 | TGTGCCAGCAGCCCCCGACAGGGTGAGGGCACAGATACGCAGTATTTT | CASSPRQGEGTDTQYF
- | TRBJ1-2 | 13 | TRBV28 | - | TGTGCCAGCAGTTTGGGCAAAGCATATGGCTACACCTTC | CASSLGKAYGYTF
- | TRBJ2-7 | 16 | TRBV9 | - | TGTGCCAGCAGCGTAGCTCCCGGGAGTGGGACCTACGAGCAGTACTTC | CASSVAPGSGTYEQYF
few | TRBJ1-4 | 13 | TRBV2 | - | TGTGCCAGCACGCAAGATTATAATGAAAAACTGTTTTTT | CASTQDYNEKLFF
- | TRBJ2-2 | 13 | TRBV7-9 | - | TGTGCCAGCGCTTCTGGGGCTCCCGGGGAGCTGTTTTTT | CASASGAPGELFF
- | TRBJ2-7 | 14 | TRBV5-4 | - | TGTGCCAGCAGCCACCTCGGACGGCCCTACGAGCAGTACTTC | CASSHLGRPYEQYF
- | TRBJ2-7 | 15 | TRBV9 | - | TGTGCCAGCAGCGAGAAGGCAGCCGTATCCTACGAGCAGTACTTC | CASSEKAAVSYEQYF